Following are 2 T cell receptor beta chains from one sample sequenced in a study of T cell responses to AZD1222 COVID-19 vaccine. Assay used: immunoSEQ multiplex PCR; TCRdb lists only in-frame clones, some missing. The sample consists of 110,000 to 150,000 clones, just over 85% of them appearing once. The specimen was peripheral blood, collected on day 0 of AZD1222 vaccination. The receptors stem from an adult in good health.

This clone has just one count. The chain has TRBV9 and TRBJ2-2; TRBD1 agrees at 8 bases. Per germline, CDR1 SGDLS and CDR2 YYNGEE. This CDR3 is built from 14 residues. With V trimmed by 4 bases and J by 4 bases, 3 bases remained unmatched. CDR3 DNA: TGTGCCAGCAGCCTTGGACAGGGCACCGGGGAGCTGTTTTTT. As protein: CASSLGQGTGELFF.

CDR3 residues: CASSLITGGAGSTEAFF. The CDR3 region has the DNA TGTGCCAGCAGCTTAATCACAGGGGGCGCGGGGAGCACTGAAGCTTTCTTT. The gene calls are TRBV7-8 and TRBJ1-1, with TRBD1 matching over 9 bases. V dropped 2 bases and J dropped 4; count of bases not matched to a gene: 11. The V gene's germline CDR1 is SGHVS and CDR2 FQNEAQ. The CDR3 has 17 amino acids.